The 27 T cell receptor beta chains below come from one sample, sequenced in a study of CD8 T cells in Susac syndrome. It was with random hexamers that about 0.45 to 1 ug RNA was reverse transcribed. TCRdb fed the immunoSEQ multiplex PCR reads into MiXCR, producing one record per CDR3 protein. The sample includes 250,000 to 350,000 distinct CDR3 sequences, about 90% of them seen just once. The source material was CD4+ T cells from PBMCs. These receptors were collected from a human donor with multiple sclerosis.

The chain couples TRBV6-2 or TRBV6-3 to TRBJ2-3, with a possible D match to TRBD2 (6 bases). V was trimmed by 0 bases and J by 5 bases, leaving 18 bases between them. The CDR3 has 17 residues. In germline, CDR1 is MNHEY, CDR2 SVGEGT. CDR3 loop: CASSYSIRTGDIDTQYF. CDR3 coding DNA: TGTGCCAGCAGTTACTCGATTCGGACGGGAGATATAGATACGCAGTATTTT.

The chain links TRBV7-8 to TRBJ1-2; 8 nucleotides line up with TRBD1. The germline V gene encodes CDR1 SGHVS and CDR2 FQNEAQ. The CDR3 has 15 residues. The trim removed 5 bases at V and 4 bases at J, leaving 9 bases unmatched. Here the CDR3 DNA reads TGTGCCAGCAGCCAGAGGGACAGGTCGTCCTATGGCTACACCTTC. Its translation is CASSQRDRSSYGYTF.

The chain's CDR3 is CASSYSSRGWDWEQYF. The CDR3 DNA sequence: TGTGCCAGCAGTTACTCGTCCAGGGGCTGGGATTGGGAGCAGTACTTC. The V gene is TRBV6-6, the J gene TRBJ2-7; perhaps TRBD1 as D (6 bases). There are 16 residues in the CDR3. With 0 bases removed from V and 7 bases from J, the gap between germline ends came to 19 bases. Germline loops: CDR1 MNHNY, CDR2 SVGAGI (reference sequence).

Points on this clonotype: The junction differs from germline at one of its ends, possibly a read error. CDR3 region: CVSSLVSRSNTEAFF. The CDR3 DNA follows: TGCGTCAGCAGCCTAGTCTCCAGGTCGAACACTGAAGCTTTCTTT. The chain links TRBV5-1 to TRBJ1-1; D gene ambiguous. The CDR3 spans 15 residues. Germline CDR1 SGHRS, CDR2 YFSETQ.

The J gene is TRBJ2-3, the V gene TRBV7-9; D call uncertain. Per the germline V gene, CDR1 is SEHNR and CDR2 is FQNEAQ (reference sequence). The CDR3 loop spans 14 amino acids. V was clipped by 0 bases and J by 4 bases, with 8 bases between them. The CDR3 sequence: CASSLARSSDTQYF. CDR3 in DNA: TGTGCCAGCAGCTTAGCGCGGAGCTCAGATACGCAGTATTTT.

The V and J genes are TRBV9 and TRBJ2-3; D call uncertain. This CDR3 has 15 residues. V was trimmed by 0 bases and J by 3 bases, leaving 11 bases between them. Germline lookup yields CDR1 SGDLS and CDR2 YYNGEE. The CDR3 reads CASSVANLGTDTQYF. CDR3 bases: TGTGCCAGCAGCGTAGCTAATCTAGGGACAGATACGCAGTATTTT.

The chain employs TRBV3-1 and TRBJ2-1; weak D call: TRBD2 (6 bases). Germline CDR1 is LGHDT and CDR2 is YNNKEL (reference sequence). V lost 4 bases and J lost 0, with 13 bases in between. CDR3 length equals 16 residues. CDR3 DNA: TGTGCCAGCAGCCTAGGGACTTGGAGCTCCTACAATGAGCAGTTCTTC. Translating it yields CASSLGTWSSYNEQFF.

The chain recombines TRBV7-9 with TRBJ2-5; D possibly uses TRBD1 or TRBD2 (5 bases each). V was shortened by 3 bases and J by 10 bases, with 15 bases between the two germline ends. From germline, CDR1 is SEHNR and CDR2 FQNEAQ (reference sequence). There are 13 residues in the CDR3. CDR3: CASSLVGAPHQYF. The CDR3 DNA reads TGTGCCAGCAGCTTGGTCGGGGCCCCCCACCAGTACTTC.

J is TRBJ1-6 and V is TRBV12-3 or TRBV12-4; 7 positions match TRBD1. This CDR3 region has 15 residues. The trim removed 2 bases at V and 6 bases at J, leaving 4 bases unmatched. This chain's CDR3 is CASSLTGTVNSPLHF. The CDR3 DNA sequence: TGTGCCAGCAGTTTAACCGGGACAGTTAATTCACCCCTCCACTTT.

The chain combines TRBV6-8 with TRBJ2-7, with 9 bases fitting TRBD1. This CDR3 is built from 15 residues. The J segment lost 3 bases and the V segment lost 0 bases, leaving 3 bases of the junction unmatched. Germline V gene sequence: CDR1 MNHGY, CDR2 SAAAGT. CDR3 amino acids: CASSYSGDRVYEQYF. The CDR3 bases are TGTGCCAGCAGTTACTCCGGGGACAGGGTCTACGAGCAGTACTTC.

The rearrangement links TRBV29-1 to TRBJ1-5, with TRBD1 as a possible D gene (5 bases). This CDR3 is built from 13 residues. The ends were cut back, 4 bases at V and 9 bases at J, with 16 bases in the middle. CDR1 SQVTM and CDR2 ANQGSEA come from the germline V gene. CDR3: CSVVLGRTGPQHF. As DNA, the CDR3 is TGCAGCGTTGTCTTGGGGCGGACCGGGCCCCAGCATTTT.

CDR3 sequence: CASSLVAGGRSEAFF. CDR3 sequence (DNA): TGTGCCAGCAGCTTAGTTGCAGGGGGGCGTTCTGAAGCTTTCTTT. The rearrangement links TRBV7-3 to TRBJ1-1; 7 bases are a match to TRBD1. The germline CDR1 and CDR2 sequences are SGHTA and FQGTGA. This CDR3 has 15 residues. V shed 2 bases and J 6 bases; nucleotides not matched to a gene: 9.

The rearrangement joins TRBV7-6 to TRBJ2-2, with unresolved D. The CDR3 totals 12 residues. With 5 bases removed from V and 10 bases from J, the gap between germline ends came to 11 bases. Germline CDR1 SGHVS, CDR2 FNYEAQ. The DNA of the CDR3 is TGTGCCAGCAGCGCGCGGCTTGCGGAGCTGTTTTTT. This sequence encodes CASSARLAELFF.

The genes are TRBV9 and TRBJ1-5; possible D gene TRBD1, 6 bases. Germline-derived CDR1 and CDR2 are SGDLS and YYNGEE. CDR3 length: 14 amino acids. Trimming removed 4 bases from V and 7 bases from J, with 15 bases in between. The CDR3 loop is CASSREGVGQPQHF. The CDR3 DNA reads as TGTGCCAGCAGCCGCGAGGGGGTCGGGCAGCCCCAGCATTTT.

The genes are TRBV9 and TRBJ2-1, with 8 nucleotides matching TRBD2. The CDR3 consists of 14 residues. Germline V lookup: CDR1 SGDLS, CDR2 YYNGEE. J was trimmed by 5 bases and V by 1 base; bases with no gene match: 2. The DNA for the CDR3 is TGTGCCAGCAGCGTAATAGCGGGGCACAATGAGCAGTTCTTC. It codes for CASSVIAGHNEQFF.

The CDR3 protein is CASSDTTNEKLFF. Here the CDR3 DNA reads TGTGCCAGCAGTGACACAACTAATGAAAAACTGTTTTTT. This chain joins TRBV6-6 and TRBJ1-4; D gene uncertain. The V end lost 5 bases, the J end lost 0 bases, and 4 bases lay between the germline ends. This CDR3 spans 13 amino acids. The V gene's germline CDR1 is MNHNY and CDR2 SVGAGI (reference sequence).

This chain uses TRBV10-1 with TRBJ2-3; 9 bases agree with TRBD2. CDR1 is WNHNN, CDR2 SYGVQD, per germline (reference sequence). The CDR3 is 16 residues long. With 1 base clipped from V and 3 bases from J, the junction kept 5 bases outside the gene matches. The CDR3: CASSELRGGRTDTQYF. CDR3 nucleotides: TGCGCCAGCAGTGAGTTGCGGGGGGGCCGGACAGATACGCAGTATTTT.

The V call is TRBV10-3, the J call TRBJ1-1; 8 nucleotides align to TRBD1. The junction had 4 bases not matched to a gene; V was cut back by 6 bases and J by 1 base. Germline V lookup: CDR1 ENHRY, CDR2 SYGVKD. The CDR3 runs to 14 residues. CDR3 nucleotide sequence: TGTGCCATCAGCCATGACAGGGGGAACACTGAAGCTTTCTTT. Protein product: CAISHDRGNTEAFF.

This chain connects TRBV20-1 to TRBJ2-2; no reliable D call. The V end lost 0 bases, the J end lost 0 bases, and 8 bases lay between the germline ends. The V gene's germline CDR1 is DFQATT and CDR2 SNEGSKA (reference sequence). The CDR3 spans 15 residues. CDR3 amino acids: CSARDLAANTGELFF. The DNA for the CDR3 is TGCAGTGCTAGAGATCTGGCAGCGAACACCGGGGAGCTGTTTTTT.

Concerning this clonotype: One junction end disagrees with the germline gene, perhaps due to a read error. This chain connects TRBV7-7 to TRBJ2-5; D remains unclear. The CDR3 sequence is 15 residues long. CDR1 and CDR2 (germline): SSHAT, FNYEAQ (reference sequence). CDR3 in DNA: TGTGCTAGCAGCTTATCTTGGGGTATACAAGAGACCCAGTACTTC. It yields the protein CASSLSWGIQETQYF.

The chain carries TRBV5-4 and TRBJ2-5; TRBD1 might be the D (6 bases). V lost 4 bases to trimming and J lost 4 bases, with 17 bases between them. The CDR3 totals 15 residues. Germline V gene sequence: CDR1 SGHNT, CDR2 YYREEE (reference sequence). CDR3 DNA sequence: TGTGCCAGCAGCCAGGGTGGGGGCGGAGGAGAGACCCAGTACTTC. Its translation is CASSQGGGGGETQYF.

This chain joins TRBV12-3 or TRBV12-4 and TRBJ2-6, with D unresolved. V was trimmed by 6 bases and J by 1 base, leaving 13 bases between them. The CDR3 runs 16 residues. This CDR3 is CASRLWVGSGANVLTF. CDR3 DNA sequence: TGTGCCAGCAGATTGTGGGTTGGGTCTGGGGCCAACGTCCTGACTTTC.

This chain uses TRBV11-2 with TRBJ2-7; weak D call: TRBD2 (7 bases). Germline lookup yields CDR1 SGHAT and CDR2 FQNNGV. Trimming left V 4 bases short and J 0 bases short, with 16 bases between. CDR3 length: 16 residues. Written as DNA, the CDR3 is TGTGCCAGCAGCTCGGGAGGACAGATGGACTCCTACGAGCAGTACTTC. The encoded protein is CASSSGGQMDSYEQYF.

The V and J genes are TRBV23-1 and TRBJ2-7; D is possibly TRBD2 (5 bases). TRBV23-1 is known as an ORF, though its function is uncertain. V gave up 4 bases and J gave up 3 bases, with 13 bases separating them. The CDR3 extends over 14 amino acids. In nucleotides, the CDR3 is TGCGCCAGCAGTCGGGAGAGAATTATCTACGAGCAGTACTTC. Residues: CASSRERIIYEQYF.

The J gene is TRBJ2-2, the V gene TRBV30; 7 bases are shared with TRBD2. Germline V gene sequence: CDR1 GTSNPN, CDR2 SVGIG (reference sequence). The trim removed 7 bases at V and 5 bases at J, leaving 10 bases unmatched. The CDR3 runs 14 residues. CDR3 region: CASQRGAGTGELFF. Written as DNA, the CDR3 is TGTGCCTCCCAGCGGGGCGCCGGGACCGGGGAGCTGTTTTTT.

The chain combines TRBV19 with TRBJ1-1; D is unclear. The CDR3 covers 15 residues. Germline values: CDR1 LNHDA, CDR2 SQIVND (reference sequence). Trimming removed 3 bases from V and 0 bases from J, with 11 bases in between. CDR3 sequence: CASSISALVNTEAFF. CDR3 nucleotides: TGTGCCAGTAGTATCTCCGCCTTGGTGAACACTGAAGCTTTCTTT.

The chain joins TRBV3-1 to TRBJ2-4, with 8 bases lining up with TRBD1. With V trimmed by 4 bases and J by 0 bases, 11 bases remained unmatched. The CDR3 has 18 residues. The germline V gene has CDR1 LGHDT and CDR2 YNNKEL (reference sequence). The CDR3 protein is CASSRGTGQPLAKNIQYF. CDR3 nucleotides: TGTGCCAGCAGCCGGGGGACAGGACAGCCCCTAGCCAAAAACATTCAGTACTTC.